These 27 T cell receptor beta chains were all obtained from the same sample, sequenced in a study of liver allograft versus peripheral blood T cells. The overall study: Hepatic allograft T cell receptor repertoires were evaluated relative to those present in recipients' peripheral blood.

TCRdb used MiXCR to reprocess the reads, holding one entry per CDR3 protein. The data contain 2,900 or so distinct CDR3 sequences, around a sixth of them singletons. The source is a human patient who had a liver transplant. The graft donor may account for some of the T cells.

This clonotype is termed medium-sized (0.01 to 0.1%). The CDR3 DNA reads TGTGCCATCAGTGTGTGGCGCCTTGAGACTAGCGGGGGGGGTGCCGAGCAGTACTTC. The encoded protein is CAISVWRLETSGGGAEQYF. The rearrangement links TRBV10-3 to TRBJ2-7; 14 bases line up with TRBD2. This CDR3 spans 19 amino acids. Trimming at V came to 4 bases and at J to 6 bases, leaving 17 bases not matched to a gene. Germline V gene sequence: CDR1 ENHRY, CDR2 SYGVKD.

The chain links TRBV27 to TRBJ1-1; 7 bases map to TRBD1. Trimming at V came to 5 bases and at J to 7 bases, leaving 16 bases not matched to a gene. CDR1 and CDR2 from the germline V gene are MNHEY and SMNVEV (reference sequence). The CDR3 spans 16 residues. The CDR3, as DNA: TGTGCCAGCAGTCCCCACCCAACGGACAGGCCACTTGAAGCTTTCTTT. Residues: CASSPHPTDRPLEAFF.

The V and J genes are TRBV4-1 and TRBJ2-7, with 7 positions matching TRBD2. After removal of 1 base from V and 7 bases from J, the junction contained 7 bases not matched to a gene. The CDR3 length is 14 residues. CDR1 is MGHRA and CDR2 is YSYEKL in the germline V gene. The CDR3 DNA sequence: TGCGCCAGCAGCCAAGGAACGGCGGGGGAAGAGCAGTACTTC. Translated: CASSQGTAGEEQYF.

A word on this clonotype: This clone may be a read error of a much larger clone one base away. The chain recombines TRBV10-3 with TRBJ1-1; no firm D call. CDR3 length: 13 amino acids. Per the germline V gene, CDR1 is ENHRY and CDR2 is SYGVKD. CDR3 DNA: TGTGCCATCAGGGACGGTGGCCGGGAACAAGCTTACTTT. Amino acid sequence: CAIRDGGREQAYF.

This clonotype has only a few counts. This chain links TRBV19 with TRBJ1-1; D remains unclear. CDR1 and CDR2 from the germline V gene are LNHDA and SQIVND (reference sequence). The CDR3 contains 15 residues. V was shortened by 3 bases and J by 5 bases, with 16 bases between the two germline ends. CDR3 nucleotide sequence: TGTGCCAGTAGTATCCGGCAGGCCGCCGGGACTGAAGCTTTCTTT. Protein sequence: CASSIRQAAGTEAFF.

By proportion, this clonotype is medium-sized. The V call is TRBV20-1, the J call TRBJ2-7; the D gene is possibly TRBD1 (5 bases). This CDR3 is built from 11 residues. Trimming took off 5 bases at V and 3 bases at J, with 8 bases between the two ends. Germline V gene data show CDR1 as DFQATT and CDR2 as SNEGSKA (reference sequence). CDR3 residues: CSAEQDYEQYF. The DNA of the CDR3 is TGCAGTGCTGAACAGGACTACGAGCAGTACTTC.

A word on this clonotype: One base away lies a much larger clone, so this may be a sequencing read error. This chain links TRBV6-5 with TRBJ2-3; D gene unclear. V was clipped by 5 bases and J by 2 bases, with 20 bases between them. Germline CDR1 reads MNHEY; CDR2 reads SVGAGI. The CDR3 has 17 residues. CDR3 nucleotide sequence: TGTGCCAGCAGTGAAGGGTCGATACTCCGCTCCACAGATACGCAGTATTTT. It codes for CASSEGSILRSTDTQYF.

This chain's CDR3 is CASSLGVADEQFF. The CDR3 DNA reads TGTGCCAGCAGCCTAGGTGTGGCTGATGAGCAGTTCTTC. The chain recombines TRBV7-9 with TRBJ2-1; D gene ambiguous. Germline V CDR1 and CDR2: SEHNR, FQNEAQ (reference sequence). The CDR3 runs to 13 residues. Trimming took 5 bases from V and 8 from J, leaving 13 bases between them.

This clonotype is medium-sized (0.01 to 0.1%) by share. The rearrangement joins TRBV9 to TRBJ1-2; possible D gene TRBD1, 5 bases. The germline gives CDR1 SGDLS, CDR2 YYNGEE. The CDR3 covers 15 residues. V lost 0 bases, J lost 0 bases, and 9 bases lay in between. Here the CDR3 reads CASSVGQGPNYGYTF. DNA of the CDR3: TGTGCCAGCAGCGTAGGGCAGGGACCTAACTATGGCTACACCTTC.

This clonotype is termed medium-sized. This chain connects TRBV12-3 or TRBV12-4 to TRBJ2-2; 11 nucleotides align to TRBD2. The trim removed 7 bases at V and 7 bases at J, leaving 5 bases unmatched. The CDR3 loop spans 14 amino acids. This CDR3 is CASTLAGGIGELFF. CDR3 in DNA: TGTGCCAGCACTCTAGCGGGAGGAATCGGGGAGCTGTTTTTT.

This chain joins TRBV4-2 and TRBJ2-7; 9 nucleotides agree with TRBD2. This CDR3 contains 15 residues. Germline CDR1 reads LGHNA; CDR2 reads YNFKEQ. V shed 0 bases and J 5 bases; nucleotides not matched to a gene: 5. The CDR3 nucleotides read TGTGCCAGCAGCCAAGATATAGCGGGGGAGGACGAGCAGTACTTC. Its translation is CASSQDIAGEDEQYF.

A note on this clonotype: A much larger clone differs from this one at a single base, so this may be a read error. CDR3 loop: CASGGSPNTEAFF. The CDR3 nucleotides are TGTGCCAGCGGGGGGTCCCCGAACACTGAAGCTTTCTTT. The V gene is TRBV6-1, the J gene TRBJ1-1; D is possibly TRBD1 (5 bases). V lost 8 bases and J lost 1, with 11 bases in between. Per germline, CDR1 MNHNS and CDR2 SASEGT. The CDR3 has 13 amino acids.

This clonotype appeared a single time. This chain joins TRBV5-1 and TRBJ1-5, with D possibly TRBD1 on 6 matching bases. Germline V gene sequence: CDR1 SGHRS, CDR2 YFSETQ. Trimming took off 1 base at V and 8 bases at J, with 16 bases between the two ends. The CDR3 runs to 15 residues. Written as DNA, the CDR3 is TGCGCCAGCAGCTTGTTAGGGGGGAACGGGGAGCCCCAGCATTTT. Protein product: CASSLLGGNGEPQHF.

Sample share makes this clonotype medium-sized. The chain employs TRBV6-5 and TRBJ1-5; 8 bases are shared with TRBD1. V shed 6 bases and J 4 bases; nucleotides not matched to a gene: 8. Per the germline V gene, CDR1 is MNHEY and CDR2 is SVGAGI. The CDR3 has 15 amino acids. CDR3 DNA sequence: TGTGCCAGCAGCCCCGCAGGGGGCAGGAATCAGCCCCAGCATTTT. Translation: CASSPAGGRNQPQHF.

J is TRBJ1-1 and V is TRBV9; 7 bases align to TRBD1. V lost 4 bases to trimming and J lost 1 base; unmatched junction nucleotides: 4. The CDR3 has 14 amino acids. Germline CDR1 reads SGDLS; CDR2 reads YYNGEE. CDR3 in amino acids: CASSQGGSNTEAFF. CDR3 sequence (DNA): TGTGCCAGCAGCCAGGGGGGTTCGAACACTGAAGCTTTCTTT.

Sample share makes this clonotype medium-sized. The rearrangement links TRBV27 to TRBJ1-2; D not resolved. The germline V gene has CDR1 MNHEY and CDR2 SMNVEV (reference sequence). The CDR3 length is 15 residues. V lost 0 bases and J lost 6, with 14 bases in between. CDR3 DNA sequence: TGTGCCAGCAGTTTATCACCCCGAGGGTGGGATGGCTACACCTTC. Translation: CASSLSPRGWDGYTF.

This clonotype is medium-sized (0.01 to 0.1%). The chain uses TRBV11-1 and TRBJ2-7; TRBD1 is a possible D gene (5 bases). Germline V gene sequence: CDR1 SGHAT, CDR2 FQDESV (reference sequence). The CDR3 is made up of 14 amino acids. V lost 2 bases and J 3 bases, leaving 11 bases between the germline ends. Written as DNA, the CDR3 is TGTGCCAGCAGCTTAAGGGGTGAGAACTACGAGCAGTACTTC. As protein: CASSLRGENYEQYF.

By sample share, this clonotype is medium-sized (0.01 to 0.1%). The V gene is TRBV5-4, the J gene TRBJ2-7; D is perhaps TRBD1 (6 bases). Germline loops: CDR1 SGHNT, CDR2 YYREEE (reference sequence). The CDR3 is 13 residues long. V lost 3 bases and J lost 0, with 7 bases in between. The CDR3 DNA is TGTGCCAGCAGCTGGGGGCCCTCCTACGAGCAGTACTTC. This gives the protein CASSWGPSYEQYF.

The chain is built from TRBV19 and TRBJ2-7, with D perhaps matching TRBD1 (6 bases). The CDR3 has 15 residues. CDR1 is LNHDA, CDR2 SQIVND, per germline (reference sequence). The V end lost 1 base, the J end lost 3 bases, and 13 bases lay between the germline ends. The CDR3 here is CASSIVATGLYEQYF. The CDR3 coding sequence is TGTGCCAGTAGTATAGTGGCGACAGGACTCTACGAGCAGTACTTC.

This clonotype is medium-sized in the sample. V gene TRBV12-3 or TRBV12-4 combines with J gene TRBJ1-2; 7 bases line up with TRBD1. The junction had 7 bases not matched to a gene; V was cut back by 4 bases and J by 2 bases. The CDR3 spans 15 residues. The CDR3 nucleotides are TGTGCCAGCAGTTCCTCGGAGGACAGGAACTATGGCTACACCTTC. It is translated as CASSSSEDRNYGYTF.

This clonotype counts as medium-sized. The chain joins TRBV29-1 to TRBJ1-4, with D maybe TRBD1 (5 bases). The ends were cut back, 7 bases at V and 8 bases at J, with 17 bases in the middle. The CDR3 totals 13 residues. Germline V gene data show CDR1 as SQVTM and CDR2 as ANQGSEA. The CDR3 sequence: CSALGATGEKLFF. The CDR3 DNA reads TGCAGCGCCCTAGGGGCTACGGGGGAAAAACTGTTTTTT.

By share of the sample, this clonotype is large. The chain has TRBV6-6 and TRBJ1-4; D is ambiguous. With 7 bases removed from V and 5 bases from J, the gap between germline ends came to 11 bases. This CDR3 spans 13 amino acids. Germline lookup yields CDR1 MNHNY and CDR2 SVGAGI (reference sequence). The CDR3 loop is CASKDGVNEKLFF. The CDR3 DNA is TGTGCCAGCAAGGACGGGGTGAATGAAAAACTGTTTTTT.

This chain uses TRBV6-1 with TRBJ1-1; D is perhaps TRBD1 (5 bases). Germline CDR1 and CDR2: MNHNS and SASEGT. This CDR3 is 10 amino acids long. V dropped 6 bases and J dropped 11 bases, with 10 bases sitting between them. The CDR3 spells CASRGGGAFF. The DNA for the CDR3 is TGTGCCAGCAGGGGGGGTGGGGCTTTCTTT.

This clonotype has more than one count but fewer than ten. The chain joins TRBV19 to TRBJ2-1, with 7 bases matching TRBD1. V lost 3 bases and J lost 4; bases outside the gene matches: 15. The CDR3 has 18 residues. Germline values: CDR1 LNHDA, CDR2 SQIVND (reference sequence). Written as DNA, the CDR3 is TGTGCCAGTAGTATCCCTTATGCTGACAGGGTTCCGTACAATGAGCAGTTCTTC. This encodes CASSIPYADRVPYNEQFF.

About this clonotype: A much larger clone differs by one base, so this may be a read error. The gene calls are TRBV5-6 and TRBJ1-5, with no clear D. CDR3 length: 14 residues. Germline V gives CDR1 SGHDT, CDR2 YYEEEE. The CDR3 spells CVSSWEGGNQPQHF. CDR3 nucleotide sequence: TGTGTCAGCAGCTGGGAGGGAGGCAATCAGCCCCAGCATTTT.

This clonotype qualifies as medium-sized (0.01 to 0.1%). V and J are TRBV6-5 and TRBJ1-2; no definite D call. CDR1 is MNHEY and CDR2 is SVGAGI in the germline V gene. CDR3 size: 13 residues. Deletions cut 0 bases from V and 0 bases from J, with 2 bases between. The CDR3, as DNA: TGTGCCAGCAGTTACTCGGCTAACTATGGCTACACCTTC. Protein product: CASSYSANYGYTF.

By sample fraction, this clonotype is large. The rearrangement joins TRBV14 to TRBJ1-3; D call uncertain. Germline values: CDR1 SGHDN, CDR2 FVKESK. Deletions cut 1 base from V and 6 bases from J, with 4 bases between. The CDR3 covers 12 residues. CDR3 amino acids: CASSQVSNTIYF. The CDR3 nucleotides are TGTGCCAGCAGCCAAGTATCAAACACCATATATTTT.